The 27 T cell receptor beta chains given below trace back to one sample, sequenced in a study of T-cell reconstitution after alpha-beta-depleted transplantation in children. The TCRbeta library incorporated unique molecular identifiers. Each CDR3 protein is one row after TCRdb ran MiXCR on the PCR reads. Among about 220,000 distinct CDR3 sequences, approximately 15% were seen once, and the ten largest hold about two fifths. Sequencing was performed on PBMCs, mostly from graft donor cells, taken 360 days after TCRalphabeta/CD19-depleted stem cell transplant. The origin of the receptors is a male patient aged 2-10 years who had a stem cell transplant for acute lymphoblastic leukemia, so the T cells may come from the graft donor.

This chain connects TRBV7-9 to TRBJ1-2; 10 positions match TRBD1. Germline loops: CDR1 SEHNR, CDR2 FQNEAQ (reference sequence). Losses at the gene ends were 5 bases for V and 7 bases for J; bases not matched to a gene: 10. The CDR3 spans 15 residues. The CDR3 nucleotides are TGTGCCAGCAGCCTAACCGGGACAGGGGCGGCTGGCTACACCTTC. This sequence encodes CASSLTGTGAAGYTF.

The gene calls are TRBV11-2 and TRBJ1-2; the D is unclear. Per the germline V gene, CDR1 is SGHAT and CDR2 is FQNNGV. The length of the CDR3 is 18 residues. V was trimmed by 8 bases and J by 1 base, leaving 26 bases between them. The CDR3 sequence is CASLRSPRESVNNYGYTF. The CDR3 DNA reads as TGTGCCAGCTTAAGGAGTCCCCGGGAATCAGTTAATAACTATGGCTACACCTTC.

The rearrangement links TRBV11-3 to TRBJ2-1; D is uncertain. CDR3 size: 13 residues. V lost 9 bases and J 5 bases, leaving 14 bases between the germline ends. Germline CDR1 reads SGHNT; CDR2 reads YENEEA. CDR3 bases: TGTGCCAGTCAAGTGGGCCCTGACAATGAGCAGTTCTTC. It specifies CASQVGPDNEQFF.

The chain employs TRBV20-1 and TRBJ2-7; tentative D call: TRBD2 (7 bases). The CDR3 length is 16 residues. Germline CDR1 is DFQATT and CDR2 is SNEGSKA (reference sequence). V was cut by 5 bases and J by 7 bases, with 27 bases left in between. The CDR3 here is CSAPTRGGGPHQEQYF. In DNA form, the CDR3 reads TGCAGTGCTCCAACGCGAGGGGGGGGGCCTCACCAAGAGCAGTACTTC.

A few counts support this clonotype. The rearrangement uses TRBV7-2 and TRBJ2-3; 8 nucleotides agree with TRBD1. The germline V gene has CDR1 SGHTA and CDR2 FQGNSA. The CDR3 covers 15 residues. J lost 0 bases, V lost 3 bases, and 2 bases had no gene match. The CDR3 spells CASSFDRGSTDTQYF. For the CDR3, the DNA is TGTGCCAGCAGCTTCGACAGGGGTAGCACAGATACGCAGTATTTT.

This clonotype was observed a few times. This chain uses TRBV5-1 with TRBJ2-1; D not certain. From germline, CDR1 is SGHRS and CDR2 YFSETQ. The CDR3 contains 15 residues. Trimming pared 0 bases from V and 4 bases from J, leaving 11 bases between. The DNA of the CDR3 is TGCGCCAGCAGCTTGGAGGCAGGCGAATACAATGAGCAGTTCTTC. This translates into CASSLEAGEYNEQFF.

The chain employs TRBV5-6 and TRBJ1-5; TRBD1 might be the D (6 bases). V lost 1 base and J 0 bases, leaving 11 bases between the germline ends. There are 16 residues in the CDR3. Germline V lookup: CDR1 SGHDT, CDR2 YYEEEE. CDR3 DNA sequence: TGTGCCAGCAGCTTGAGGGGGGCAGATAGCAATCAGCCCCAGCATTTT. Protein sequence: CASSLRGADSNQPQHF.

The CDR3: CASSLSGGITGELFF. CDR3 DNA sequence: TGTGCCAGCAGTCTTAGCGGGGGAATCACCGGGGAGCTGTTTTTT. J is TRBJ2-2 and V is TRBV3-1; 9 bases fit TRBD2. The germline V gene encodes CDR1 LGHDT and CDR2 YNNKEL (reference sequence). The V segment lost 6 bases and the J segment 4 bases; nucleotides outside the gene matches: 6. This CDR3 comprises 15 residues.

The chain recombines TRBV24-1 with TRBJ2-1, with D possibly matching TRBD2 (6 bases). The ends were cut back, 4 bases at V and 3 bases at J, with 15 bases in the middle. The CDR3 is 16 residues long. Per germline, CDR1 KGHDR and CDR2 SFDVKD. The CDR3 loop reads CATSDRNWGLYNEQFF. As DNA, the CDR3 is TGTGCCACCAGTGACAGGAATTGGGGACTCTACAATGAGCAGTTCTTC.

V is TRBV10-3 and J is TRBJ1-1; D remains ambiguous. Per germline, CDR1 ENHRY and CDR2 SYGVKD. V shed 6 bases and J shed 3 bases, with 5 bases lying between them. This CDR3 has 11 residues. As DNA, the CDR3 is TGTGCCATCAGGGCTGACACTGAAGCTTTCTTT. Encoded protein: CAIRADTEAFF.

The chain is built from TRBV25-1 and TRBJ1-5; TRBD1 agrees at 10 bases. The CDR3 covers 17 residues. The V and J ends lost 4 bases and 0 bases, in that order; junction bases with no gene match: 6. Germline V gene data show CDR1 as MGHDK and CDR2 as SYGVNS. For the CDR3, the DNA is TGTGCCAGCAGTGGGGGGACAGGGGTCTATAGCAATCAGCCCCAGCATTTT. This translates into CASSGGTGVYSNQPQHF.

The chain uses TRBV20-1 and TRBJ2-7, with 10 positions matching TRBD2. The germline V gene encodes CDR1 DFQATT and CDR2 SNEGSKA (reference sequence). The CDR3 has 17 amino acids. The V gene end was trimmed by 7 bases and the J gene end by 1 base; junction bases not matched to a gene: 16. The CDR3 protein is CSVGGLAKSLWSYEQYF. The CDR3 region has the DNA TGCAGTGTTGGGGGACTAGCGAAGAGCTTGTGGTCCTACGAGCAGTACTTC.

The CDR3 is CAISGTGSDTQYF. The CDR3 DNA reads TGTGCCATCAGTGGTACAGGGTCAGATACGCAGTATTTT. The V gene is TRBV10-3, the J gene TRBJ2-3; possible D gene TRBD1, 6 bases. Trimming stripped 4 bases from V and 4 bases from J, with 9 bases between. Germline loops: CDR1 ENHRY, CDR2 SYGVKD. This CDR3 is 13 amino acids long.

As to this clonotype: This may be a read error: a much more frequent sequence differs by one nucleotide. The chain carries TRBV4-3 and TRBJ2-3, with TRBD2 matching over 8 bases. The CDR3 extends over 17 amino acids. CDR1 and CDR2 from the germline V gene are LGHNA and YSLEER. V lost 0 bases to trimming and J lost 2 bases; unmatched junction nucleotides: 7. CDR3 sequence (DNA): TGCGCCAGCAGCCAAGATCTGAGCGGGAGCGTCACAGATACGCAGTATTTT. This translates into CASSQDLSGSVTDTQYF.

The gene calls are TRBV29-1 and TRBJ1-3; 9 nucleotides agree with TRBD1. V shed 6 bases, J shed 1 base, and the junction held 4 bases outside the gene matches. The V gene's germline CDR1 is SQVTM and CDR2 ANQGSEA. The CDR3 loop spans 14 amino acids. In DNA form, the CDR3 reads TGCAGCGTCGCCGGGACAGGGTCTGGAAACACCATATATTTT. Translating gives CSVAGTGSGNTIYF.

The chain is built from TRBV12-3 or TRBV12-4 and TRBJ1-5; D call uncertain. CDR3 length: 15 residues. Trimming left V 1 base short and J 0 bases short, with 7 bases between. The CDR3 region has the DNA TGTGCCAGCAGTTTAGAAACAGATAGCAATCAGCCCCAGCATTTT. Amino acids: CASSLETDSNQPQHF.

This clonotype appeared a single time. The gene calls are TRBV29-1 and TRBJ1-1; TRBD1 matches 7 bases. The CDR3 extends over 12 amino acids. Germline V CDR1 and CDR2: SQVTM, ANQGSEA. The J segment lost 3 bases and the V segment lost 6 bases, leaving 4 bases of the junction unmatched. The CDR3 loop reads CSVVQGHTEAFF. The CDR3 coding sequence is TGCAGCGTGGTACAGGGGCACACTGAAGCTTTCTTT.

The CDR3 DNA reads TGTGCCAGCAGAGTGGGACGCTGGAGCTCCTACGAGCAGTACTTC. Translating it yields CASRVGRWSSYEQYF. The V gene is TRBV12-3 or TRBV12-4, the J gene TRBJ2-7, with D perhaps matching TRBD1 or TRBD2 (5 bases each). CDR3 size: 15 residues. The V end was cut by 6 bases, the J end by 0 bases, with 15 bases between.

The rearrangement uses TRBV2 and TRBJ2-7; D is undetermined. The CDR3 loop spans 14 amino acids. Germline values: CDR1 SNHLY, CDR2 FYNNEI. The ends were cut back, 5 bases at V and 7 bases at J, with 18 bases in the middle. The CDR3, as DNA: TGTGCCAGCAGTATTCTGTGGACGCTGGAAGAGCAGTACTTC. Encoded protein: CASSILWTLEEQYF.

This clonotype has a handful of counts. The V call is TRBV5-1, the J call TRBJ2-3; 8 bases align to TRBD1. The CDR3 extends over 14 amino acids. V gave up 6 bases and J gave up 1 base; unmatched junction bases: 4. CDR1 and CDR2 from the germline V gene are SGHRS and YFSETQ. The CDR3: CASKMGQGTDTQYF. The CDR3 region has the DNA TGCGCCAGCAAAATGGGACAGGGCACAGATACGCAGTATTTT.

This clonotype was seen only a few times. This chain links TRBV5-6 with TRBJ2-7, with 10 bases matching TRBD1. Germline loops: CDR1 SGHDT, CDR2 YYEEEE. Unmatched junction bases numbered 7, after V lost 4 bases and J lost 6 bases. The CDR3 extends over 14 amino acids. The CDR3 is CASSGGQGWLEQYF. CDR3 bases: TGTGCCAGCAGCGGGGGACAGGGGTGGCTCGAGCAGTACTTC.

CDR3 amino acids: CASSDSASGGARDTQYF. The CDR3 DNA reads TGTGCCAGCAGTGACTCGGCTAGCGGGGGGGCCAGAGATACGCAGTATTTT. The V and J genes are TRBV6-4 and TRBJ2-3, with 12 bases lining up with TRBD2. Germline trimming cut 0 bases from V and 5 bases from J; bases unmatched to any gene: 6. This CDR3 region has 17 residues. Germline values: CDR1 MRHNA, CDR2 SNTAGT.

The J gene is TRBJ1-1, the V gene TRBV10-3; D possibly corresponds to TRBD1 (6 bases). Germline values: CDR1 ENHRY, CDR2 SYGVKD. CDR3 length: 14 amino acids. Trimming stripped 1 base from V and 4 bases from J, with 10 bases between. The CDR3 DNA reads TGTGCCATCAGTGAGTTCAGGGGAGGCACTGAAGCTTTCTTT. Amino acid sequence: CAISEFRGGTEAFF.

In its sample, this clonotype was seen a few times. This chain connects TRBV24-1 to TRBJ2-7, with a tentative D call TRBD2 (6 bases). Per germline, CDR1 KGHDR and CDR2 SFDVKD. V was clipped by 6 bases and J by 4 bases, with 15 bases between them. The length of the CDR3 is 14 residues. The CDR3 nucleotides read TGTGCCACCAGTCCCGGCGGGGCCGTTTACGAGCAGTACTTC. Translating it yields CATSPGGAVYEQYF.

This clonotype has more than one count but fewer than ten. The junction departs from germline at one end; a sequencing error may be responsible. DNA for the CDR3: TGCAGCGTGGAAGCAGGGGACTTCACAGATACGCAGTATTTT. It codes for CSVEAGDFTDTQYF. V gene TRBV29-1 combines with J gene TRBJ2-3; either TRBD1 or TRBD2 may fit D (6 bases each). This CDR3 spans 14 amino acids. CDR1 SQVTM and CDR2 ANQGSEA come from the germline V gene.

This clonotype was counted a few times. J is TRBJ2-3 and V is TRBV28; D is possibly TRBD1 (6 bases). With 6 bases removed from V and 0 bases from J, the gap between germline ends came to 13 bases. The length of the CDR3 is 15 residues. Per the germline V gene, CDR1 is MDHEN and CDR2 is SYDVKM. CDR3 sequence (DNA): TGTGCCAGCAGCAAACAGGGTTCTAGCACAGATACGCAGTATTTT. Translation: CASSKQGSSTDTQYF.

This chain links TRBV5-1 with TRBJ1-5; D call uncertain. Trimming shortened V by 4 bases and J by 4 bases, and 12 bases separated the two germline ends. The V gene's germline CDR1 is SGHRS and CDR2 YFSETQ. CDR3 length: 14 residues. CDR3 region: CASSTGLFNQPQHF. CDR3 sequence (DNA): TGCGCCAGCAGCACCGGACTGTTTAATCAGCCCCAGCATTTT.